The 32 T cell receptor beta chains below were found in one sample sequenced in a study of cytomegalovirus exposure and HLA in healthy donors. The PCR had 60 Vbeta and 13 Jbeta primers. The table came from immunoSEQ multiplex PCR; TCRdb's copy has only in-frame clones and leaves some out. The data contain roughly 100,000 clones, 75% of them seen just once; the ten biggest clones take up approximately 1.2%. Input material: PBMCs. The receptors here all came from a man aged 35 to 55 in good health and CMV-seronegative.

This chain links TRBV4-1 with TRBJ2-2; 8 bases agree with TRBD1. Germline V lookup: CDR1 MGHRA, CDR2 YSYEKL. The CDR3 extends over 15 amino acids. The J segment lost 7 bases and the V segment lost 1 base, leaving 5 bases of the junction unmatched. The DNA for the CDR3 is TGCGCCAGCAGCCAAGCTGGACAGGGCGGCGGGGAGCTGTTTTTT. As protein: CASSQAGQGGGELFF.

This clone was counted a few times. The same CDR3 arises from other DNA sequences in this sample as well. The V gene is TRBV5-1, the J gene TRBJ2-3; tentatively, D is TRBD1 (6 bases). V lost 4 bases to trimming and J lost 3 bases, with 12 bases between them. The CDR3 length is 14 residues. Germline values: CDR1 SGHRS, CDR2 YFSETQ. The CDR3 DNA is TGCGCCAGCAGCCCGGGACATTTGACAGATACGCAGTATTTT. It translates to CASSPGHLTDTQYF.

The chain combines TRBV15 with TRBJ2-1; the match to TRBD2 covers 11 bases. After removal of 5 bases from V and 6 bases from J, the junction contained 15 bases not matched to a gene. The CDR3 spans 18 residues. The germline gives CDR1 LNHNV, CDR2 YYDKDF (reference sequence). CDR3 bases: TGTGCCACCAGCGGTGGACGGGCTCGAGGGACTAGCGGCAATGAGCAGTTCTTC. Encoded protein: CATSGGRARGTSGNEQFF.

The rearrangement links TRBV9 to TRBJ2-3; 13 bases are a match to TRBD2. Germline CDR1 SGDLS, CDR2 YYNGEE. With V trimmed by 3 bases and J by 5 bases, 9 bases remained unmatched. CDR3 size: 17 residues. DNA of the CDR3: TGTGCCAGCAGCGCCACTAGCGGGAGGGCCCGCGGAGATACGCAGTATTTT. As protein: CASSATSGRARGDTQYF.

The chain links TRBV5-1 to TRBJ1-4; TRBD1 matches at 9 bases. There are 14 residues in the CDR3. Trimming at V came to 4 bases and at J to 6 bases, leaving 4 bases not matched to a gene. Germline-derived CDR1 and CDR2 are SGHRS and YFSETQ. For the CDR3, the DNA is TGCGCCAGCAGCGAGACAGGGGGAGATGAAAAACTGTTTTTT. This encodes CASSETGGDEKLFF.

The chain has TRBV10-3 and TRBJ2-5; the match to TRBD1 covers 10 bases. Germline V gene lookup returns CDR1 ENHRY and CDR2 SYGVKD. The trim removed 4 bases at V and 4 bases at J, leaving 6 bases unmatched. CDR3 length equals 15 residues. The CDR3 bases are TGTGCCATCAGTGGGGGGACAGGGGAGGTAGAGACCCAGTACTTC. This encodes CAISGGTGEVETQYF.

A note on this clone: One end of the junction does not line up with germline, which may come from a read error. The chain links TRBV6-4 to TRBJ2-1, with TRBD2 matching over 9 bases. The CDR3 runs to 16 residues. CDR1 is MRHNA, CDR2 SNTAGT, per germline. CDR3 in DNA: TGTGCCAGCAGTGACTCTTGGACTAGCGTTTACAATGAGCAATTCTTC. Encoded protein: CASSDSWTSVYNEQFF.

J is TRBJ1-2 and V is TRBV4-1; 9 positions agree with TRBD1. The V gene end was trimmed by 1 base and the J gene end by 7 bases; junction bases not matched to a gene: 4. CDR3 length: 14 residues. The germline V gene encodes CDR1 MGHRA and CDR2 YSYEKL. The CDR3 sequence: CASSQGTGEGGYTF. The CDR3 bases are TGCGCCAGCAGCCAAGGGACAGGGGAAGGTGGCTACACCTTC.

The chain links TRBV21-1 to TRBJ1-5; no DNA check was done on the table's D call, TRBD1. TRBV21-1 is a documented pseudogene. This CDR3 is 16 amino acids long. CDR3 sequence: CASSSGPRGRRQPQHF. CDR3 bases: TGTGCCAGCAGCTCTGGCCCCAGGGGGCGACGACAGCCCCAGCATTTT.

The table lists this clone with a few counts. The chain has TRBV2 and TRBJ2-5; 8 bases are shared with TRBD2. Judging by the DNA end, TRBJ2-7 fits better; the J call may be wrong. Germline CDR1 is SNHLY and CDR2 is FYNNEI. The CDR3 loop spans 16 amino acids. In DNA form, the CDR3 reads TGTGCCAGCAGGCCACGGACTAGCCCAAACCCCTACGAGCAGTACTTC. Translated, it gives CASRPRTSPNPYEQYF.

This chain joins TRBV4-1 and TRBJ1-5, with 12 nucleotides matching TRBD1. The V gene's germline CDR1 is MGHRA and CDR2 YSYEKL. Trimming removed 3 bases from V and 2 bases from J; junction bases left unmatched: 5. There are 17 residues in the CDR3. The CDR3 DNA reads TGCGCCAGCAGCCAGGCCGGGACAGGGGGCGGCAATCAGCCCCAGCATTTT. It codes for CASSQAGTGGGNQPQHF.

The gene calls are TRBV10-1 and TRBJ2-3, with TRBD2 matching 11 bases. In germline, CDR1 is WNHNN, CDR2 SYGVQD (reference sequence). V lost 5 bases and J lost 4; bases outside the gene matches: 8. The CDR3 sequence is 16 residues long. The CDR3 sequence is CASSQKLAGDPDTQYF. As DNA, the CDR3 is TGCGCCAGCAGTCAGAAACTAGCGGGAGACCCAGATACGCAGTATTTT.

The chain couples TRBV4-1 to TRBJ1-1; the match to TRBD1 covers 10 bases. The CDR3 length is 14 residues. With 1 base clipped from V and 9 bases from J, the junction kept 5 bases outside the gene matches. Germline lookup yields CDR1 MGHRA and CDR2 YSYEKL. CDR3 DNA: TGCGCCAGCAGCCAAGGACAGGGGGCCAAGAAAGCTTTCTTT. This encodes CASSQGQGAKKAFF.

The rearrangement uses TRBV9 and TRBJ1-1; TRBD1 matches at 7 bases. V was clipped by 3 bases and J by 0 bases; unmatched bases: 17. The germline CDR1 and CDR2 sequences are SGDLS and YYNGEE. There are 19 residues in the CDR3. In nucleotides, the CDR3 is TGTGCCAGCAGCGCAGACCCGACAGGGTACGGCCGGATGAACACTGAAGCTTTCTTT. Encoded protein: CASSADPTGYGRMNTEAFF.

This clone was observed a few times. The rearrangement links TRBV4-1 to TRBJ2-7; 8 positions match TRBD2. There are 15 residues in the CDR3. Looked up from germline, CDR1 is MGHRA and CDR2 is YSYEKL. V was pared by 1 base and J by 4 bases, with 6 bases of the junction left unmatched. CDR3 DNA sequence: TGCGCCAGCAGCCAAGCAACAAGCGGGGGTTACGAGCAGTACTTC. Its translation is CASSQATSGGYEQYF.

On this clone: This sample includes further DNA sequences coding for the same CDR3. The rearrangement joins TRBV6-5 to TRBJ1-1; TRBD1 aligns across 12 bases. This CDR3 has 15 residues. The germline V gene encodes CDR1 MNHEY and CDR2 SVGAGI. Trimming cost V 2 bases and J 4 bases; bases outside gene matches: 2. As DNA, the CDR3 is TGTGCCAGCAGTTACGGGGACAGGGGGCTCACTGAAGCTTTCTTT. Residues: CASSYGDRGLTEAFF.

The chain is built from TRBV4-2 and TRBJ2-2; D is perhaps TRBD1 (5 bases). V shed 4 bases and J shed 0 bases, with 12 bases lying between them. Per germline, CDR1 LGHNA and CDR2 YNFKEQ. The CDR3 loop spans 16 amino acids. The CDR3 loop is CASSLQTETNTGELFF. CDR3 coding DNA: TGTGCCAGCAGCCTCCAGACAGAGACGAACACCGGGGAGCTGTTTTTT.

This sequence joins TRBV5-8 and TRBJ2-7, with a tentative D call TRBD1 (6 bases). The CDR3 length is 13 residues. CDR1 SGHTS and CDR2 YDEGEE come from the germline V gene. Trimming removed 4 bases at V and 4 bases at J, with 12 bases between. CDR3 loop: CASSLRDIYEQYF. The CDR3 region has the DNA TGTGCCAGCAGCCTCCGGGACATTTACGAGCAGTACTTC.

The rearrangement links TRBV11-2 to TRBJ2-2; a weak D match, TRBD1 (6 bases). Germline V gene data show CDR1 as SGHAT and CDR2 as FQNNGV. CDR3 length: 15 amino acids. The V end lost 3 bases, the J end lost 2 bases, and 10 bases lay between the germline ends. CDR3 loop: CASSFGQINTGELFF. The CDR3 DNA reads as TGTGCCAGCAGCTTCGGACAGATTAACACCGGGGAGCTGTTTTTT.

The V gene is TRBV4-2, the J gene TRBJ2-7; 8 bases are a match to TRBD1. The CDR3 length is 14 residues. CDR1 and CDR2 (germline): LGHNA, YNFKEQ. V was pared by 9 bases and J by 0 bases, with 7 bases of the junction left unmatched. DNA of the CDR3: TGTGCCAGTGCCGACAGGGGTCGCTCCTACGAGCAGTACTTC. It encodes CASADRGRSYEQYF.

V usage is TRBV2 and J usage is TRBJ1-5, with D maybe TRBD1 (6 bases). Trimming shortened V by 6 bases and J by 11 bases, and 29 bases separated the two germline ends. Germline V CDR1 and CDR2: SNHLY, FYNNEI. The CDR3 is 17 residues long. In DNA form, the CDR3 reads TGTGCCAGCAGAGGCAACCCCCGGGACACGGTAATCATGGCCCAGCATTTT. Its translation: CASRGNPRDTVIMAQHF.

V gene TRBV2 combines with J gene TRBJ1-5; D not resolved. Germline lookup yields CDR1 SNHLY and CDR2 FYNNEI. V was pared by 4 bases and J by 1 base, with 8 bases between. The CDR3 consists of 14 residues. The CDR3 sequence is CASSGQKSNQPQHF. DNA of the CDR3: TGTGCCAGCAGTGGTCAGAAAAGCAATCAGCCCCAGCATTTT.

This clone showed up just a few times. The gene calls are TRBV30 and TRBJ2-7; D perhaps matches TRBD2 (6 bases). This CDR3 is 12 amino acids long. V gave up 8 bases and J gave up 7 bases, with 18 bases separating them. Per the germline V gene, CDR1 is GTSNPN and CDR2 is SVGIG (reference sequence). CDR3 DNA: TGTGCCCGCGGGGAATCCCCGGGAGAGCAGTACTTC. This sequence encodes CARGESPGEQYF.

This clone was seen a single time. The rearrangement uses TRBV5-1 and TRBJ2-5; 14 positions agree with TRBD2. The CDR3 covers 17 residues. The V and J ends lost 4 bases and 4 bases, in that order; junction bases with no gene match: 9. Germline CDR1 reads SGHRS; CDR2 reads YFSETQ. DNA of the CDR3: TGCGCCAGCAGCGTACCGGGACTAGCGGGAGTTGGAGAGACCCAGTACTTC. Translating gives CASSVPGLAGVGETQYF. The variable domain in full, completed from reference TRBV5-1 and TRBJ2-5, reads KAGVTQTPRYLIKTRGQQVTLSCSPISGHRSVSWYQQTPGQGLQFLFEYFSETQRNKGNFPGRFSGRQFSNSRSEMNVSTLELGDSALYLCASSVPGLAGVGETQYFGPGTRLLVL.

This clone was detected a few times. CDR3 in amino acids: CASSLLAGSSYNEQFF. The CDR3 DNA reads TGTGCCAGCAGCTTACTAGCGGGAAGCTCCTACAATGAGCAGTTCTTC. The V and J genes are TRBV5-6 and TRBJ2-1; 10 bases match TRBD2. V dropped 2 bases and J dropped 0; count of bases not matched to a gene: 2. The CDR3 contains 16 residues. Germline values: CDR1 SGHDT, CDR2 YYEEEE.

The chain employs TRBV30 and TRBJ2-3; 11 nucleotides agree with TRBD2. The CDR3 covers 14 residues. The germline gives CDR1 GTSNPN, CDR2 SVGIG (reference sequence). J was trimmed by 3 bases and V by 8 bases; bases with no gene match: 7. CDR3 bases: TGTGCCAACGATCTAGCGGGAGGTACAGATACGCAGTATTTT. Protein: CANDLAGGTDTQYF.

V and J are TRBV2 and TRBJ1-5; 7 nucleotides line up with TRBD1. CDR3 length: 16 residues. V dropped 6 bases and J dropped 2; count of bases not matched to a gene: 10. Germline CDR1 SNHLY, CDR2 FYNNEI. CDR3 DNA sequence: TGTGCCAGCAGAACAGGACAGGTGGAGGGCAATCAGCCCCAGCATTTT. It codes for CASRTGQVEGNQPQHF.

The chain links TRBV25-1 to TRBJ1-6; D remains unclear. This CDR3 has 16 residues. Trimming took 5 bases from V and 9 from J, leaving 20 bases between them. Germline-derived CDR1 and CDR2 are MGHDK and SYGVNS. CDR3 nucleotides: TGTGCCAGCAGTCAGCGGGGTAAAGGGAATGTTTCACCCCTCCACTTT. Translation: CASSQRGKGNVSPLHF.

This clone has more than one count but fewer than ten. The CDR3 reads CASSDSDNSGNTIYF. The CDR3 coding sequence is TGCGCCAGCAGTGATTCGGACAACTCTGGAAACACCATATATTTT. The chain combines TRBV10-1 with TRBJ1-3, with a weak D call TRBD1 (5 bases). This CDR3 has 15 residues. Trimming removed 3 bases from V and 0 bases from J, with 9 bases in between. Germline CDR1 and CDR2: WNHNN and SYGVQD (reference sequence).

This clone was seen a handful of times. The chain employs TRBV19 and TRBJ1-3, with D hard to call. This CDR3 has 14 amino acids. Deletions cut 8 bases from V and 2 bases from J, with 13 bases between. CDR1 is LNHDA, CDR2 SQIVND, per germline (reference sequence). CDR3 residues: CASQRAATGNTIYF. The CDR3 nucleotides read TGTGCCAGTCAGCGGGCAGCTACTGGAAACACCATATATTTT.

The rearrangement links TRBV6-5 to TRBJ2-7; a possible D gene is TRBD1 (5 bases). Trimming left V 0 bases short and J 2 bases short, with 8 bases between. This CDR3 is built from 14 residues. Germline V lookup: CDR1 MNHEY, CDR2 SVGAGI. CDR3 region: CASSYSQGPYEQYF. The CDR3 DNA follows: TGTGCCAGCAGTTACTCGCAGGGCCCCTACGAGCAGTACTTC.

This clone was seen a few times. V usage is TRBV4-1 and J usage is TRBJ1-4; D is possibly TRBD1 (5 bases). Trimming pared 1 base from V and 6 bases from J, leaving 9 bases between. The CDR3 has 14 residues. From germline, CDR1 is MGHRA and CDR2 YSYEKL. For the CDR3, the DNA is TGCGCCAGCAGCCAAGCGCAGGGTGATGAAAAACTGTTTTTT. It codes for CASSQAQGDEKLFF.